This passage covers 2 T cell receptor beta chains from one sample sequenced in a study of T cells in women clearing cervical HPV infection. The protocol was immunoSEQ multiplex PCR, while the TCRdb copy is restricted to in-frame clones and leaves out a portion. Recorded for this sample: 15,000 to 20,000 clones. Sequencing was performed on blood buffy coat. Receptors originate from a woman aged 18-70 years with a cervical HPV16 infection that either progressed to CIN3+ or cleared (not recorded which).

Concerning this clone: Sequencing ends 3 residues short of the CDR3 end; the germline J gene provides the rest. This chain joins TRBV5-4 and TRBJ2-7; D is unclear. There are 14 residues in the CDR3. CDR1 is SGHNT, CDR2 YYREEE, per germline (reference sequence). The ends were cut back, 0 bases at V and 1 base at J, with 8 bases in the middle. The DNA read from the CDR3 is TGTGCCAGCAGCTTGGAGGCCAATTCCTACGAG. It yields the protein CASSLEANSYE. The full CDR3 is CASSLEANSYEQYF. Full variable domain (outside the CDR3, taken from reference TRBV5-4 and TRBJ2-7): ETGVTQSPTHLIKTRGQQVTLRCSSQSGHNTVSWYQQALGQGPQFIFQYYREEENGRGNFPPRFSGLQFPNYSSELNVNALELDDSALYLCASSLEANSYEQYFGPGTRLTVT.

CDR3: CAWRMRDRDDQPQHF. The CDR3 DNA, read in part, is TGTGCCTGGAGGATGAGGGACAGGGACGATCAGCCC. The rearrangement joins TRBV30 to TRBJ1-5; 9 bases match TRBD1. From the germline J gene comes the end of the CDR3, since the read stops 3 residues before it. Trimming cost V 3 bases and J 5 bases; bases outside gene matches: 8. Germline V gene data show CDR1 as GTSNPN and CDR2 as SVGIG (reference sequence). This CDR3 has 15 amino acids.